This T cell receptor beta chain stems from a study of shared clonotypes between healthy human individuals. Naive CD4+ cells were CD45RA-selected; the remaining cells were memory. Some clones are missing from TCRdb's copy, which holds only in-frame ones; the method was immunoSEQ multiplex PCR. The table includes under 1,100,000 clones, approximately 80% detected once. Notes on this clone: Its matching antigen is unknown.

Points from the study as a whole: Investigators collected only blood, and repertoires in tissues likely differ. Larger richness was generally estimated for naive than memory subsets.

This CDR3 comprises 13 residues. V lost 1 base, J lost 4 bases, and 5 bases lay in between. Germline CDR1 reads SGHTA; CDR2 reads FQGNSA. Source material: memory CD4+ T cells from PBMCs. Subset of the sample: CD45RA-negative fraction. J is TRBJ1-3 and V is TRBV7-2; D is unclear. This receptor was taken from a man aged 18 to 29 in good health. Some clones in this sample may be carry-over from other donors' samples. The CDR3 is CASSLGAGNTIYF. CDR3 nucleotides: TGTGCCAGCAGCTTAGGGGCCGGAAACACCATATATTTT.